This record concerns one TCR beta chain sequence. The data originate from a study of blood T cell repertoires in COVID-19. Study overall: COVID-19 samples collected from the United States, Italy and Spain covered acute and convalescent phases. T cells, B-cell-depleted T cells, or PBMCs supplied cDNA or gDNA.

In the authors' workflow: Amplification of reference gene primers provided the estimated nucleated cell counts. Libraries were prepared by immunoSEQ multiplex PCR; TCRdb keeps only in-frame clonotypes and omits some of them. For V, J and clone size, that table is used; D and trimming come from the DNA. The sample includes hundreds of thousands of clones, 80% to 90% of them seen just once. The CDR3 loop spans 13 amino acids. The V end lost 7 bases, the J end lost 8 bases, and 17 bases lay between the germline ends. Germline values: CDR1 MNHEY, CDR2 SMNVEV (reference sequence). The V and J genes are TRBV27 and TRBJ1-2, with D hard to call. The sample taken for sequencing was peripheral blood. The TCR originated in a woman in her fifties or sixties with acute or convalescent COVID-19. The CDR3 DNA follows: TGTGCCAGCAAAAAAGACAAGGTCGGAGGCTACACCTTC. It codes for CASKKDKVGGYTF.